This TCR beta chain stems from a study of blood T cell repertoires in COVID-19. In the study overall: There were acute and convalescent COVID-19 samples, and they came from the United States, Italy and Spain. T cells, B-cell-depleted T cells, or PBMCs supplied cDNA or gDNA.

Authors' processing steps: Reference gene primer amplification in the assay estimated nucleated cell counts. TCRdb keeps only in-frame clones here, not all; method: immunoSEQ multiplex PCR. For V, J and clone size, that table is used; D and trimming come from the DNA. The data hold 150,000 to 200,000 clones, with around 88% observed a single time. The V and J ends lost 4 bases and 2 bases respectively, with 12 bases between them. Germline lookup yields CDR1 SGHDN and CDR2 FVKESK. This CDR3 comprises 14 residues. The sequencing sample was made of peripheral blood. The clonotype originates from a human donor in a cohort sampled during active COVID-19. The chain links TRBV14 to TRBJ2-7; TRBD2 is a possible D gene (6 bases). The CDR3 DNA reads TGTGCCAGCAGCCGGCGGGACCATCCCTACGAGCAGTACTTC. Protein sequence: CASSRRDHPYEQYF.